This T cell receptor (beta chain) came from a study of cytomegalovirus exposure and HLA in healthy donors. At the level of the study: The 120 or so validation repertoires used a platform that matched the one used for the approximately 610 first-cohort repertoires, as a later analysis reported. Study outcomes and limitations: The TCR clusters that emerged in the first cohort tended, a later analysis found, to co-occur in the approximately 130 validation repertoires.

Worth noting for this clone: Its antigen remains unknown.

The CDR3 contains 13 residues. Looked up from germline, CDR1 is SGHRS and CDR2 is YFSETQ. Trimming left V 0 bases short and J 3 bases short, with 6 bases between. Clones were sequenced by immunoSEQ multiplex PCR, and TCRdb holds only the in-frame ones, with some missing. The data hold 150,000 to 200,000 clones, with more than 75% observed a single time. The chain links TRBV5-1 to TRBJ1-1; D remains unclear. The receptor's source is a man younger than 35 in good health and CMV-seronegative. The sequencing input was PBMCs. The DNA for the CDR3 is TGCGCCAGCAGCTTGGGCGGGGACACTGAAGCTTTCTTT. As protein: CASSLGGDTEAFF.